The T cell receptor (beta chain) described here comes from a study of cytomegalovirus exposure and HLA in healthy donors. Whole-study findings and limits: The TCR clusters that emerged in the first cohort tended, a later analysis found, to co-occur in the roughly 120 validation repertoires. Altogether, about 160 TCR beta chains were recorded as cytomegalovirus-associated. Three chains tied to CMV proved CMV antigen-specific in vitro.

Assay used: immunoSEQ multiplex PCR; TCRdb lists only in-frame clones, some missing. The repertoire consists of about 56,000 clones, with 75% to 90% occurring once and the leading ten covering more than 14%. The CDR3 has 15 amino acids. Germline CDR1 and CDR2: MNHEY and SVGAGI. The J segment lost 5 bases and the V segment lost 0 bases, leaving 2 bases of the junction unmatched. The table lists this clone with a few counts. The antigen remains undetermined. This sequence was found in a woman younger than 30 in good health and CMV-seronegative. The material sequenced was PBMCs. V and J are TRBV6-5 and TRBJ1-5, with 9 bases that match TRBD1. The CDR3 DNA is TGTGCCAGCAGTTACTCGAGGACAGGGGATCAGCCCCAGCATTTT. Translation gives CASSYSRTGDQPQHF.